This T cell receptor (beta chain) was identified in a study of T cell responses to AZD1222 COVID-19 vaccine. Study-wide points: The donors showed a predominance of white British ancestry and of females, with possible underestimation of clonal diversity. A rise in Spike-specific TCR breadth and depth followed two AZD1222 doses. Among those given AZD1222, only 5 to 7 were seropositive at baseline. Spike was spanned by vaccine-associated CD4 TCRs, which were dominant at 160-218 and 743-854.

The V segment lost 2 bases and the J segment 0 bases; nucleotides outside the gene matches: 6. The germline V gene encodes CDR1 SGHDT and CDR2 YYEEEE. This CDR3 has 17 residues. Libraries were prepared by immunoSEQ multiplex PCR; TCRdb keeps only in-frame clonotypes and omits some of them. Among some 130,000 clones listed, 84% were seen once. As concerns this clone: What it recognizes is unknown.

The V gene is TRBV5-6, the J gene TRBJ2-7; 12 bases are a match to TRBD2. Sample: peripheral blood, taken on day 0 of AZD1222 vaccination. The clonotype comes from an adult in good health. This chain's CDR3 is CASSFTSGGPLSYEQYF. CDR3 nucleotides: TGTGCCAGCAGCTTTACTAGCGGGGGGCCGCTCTCCTACGAGCAGTACTTC.